The 14 T cell receptor beta chains below come from one sample, sequenced in a study of T cells after somatic rescue of genetic block. The data were produced by immunoSEQ multiplex PCR, yet TCRdb's version contains in-frame clones alone and is incomplete. The sample lists 70,000 or so clones, roughly 90% seen once, with about 2.7% in the top ten. The sample consisted of peripheral blood mononuclear cells (PBMCs). Source of these receptors: a man aged 35 to 55.

V is TRBV5-4 and J is TRBJ2-2, with 15 bases lining up with TRBD2. CDR3 size: 18 residues. The V gene end was trimmed by 4 bases and the J gene end by 4 bases; junction bases not matched to a gene: 8. The germline V gene has CDR1 SGHNT and CDR2 YYREEE (reference sequence). The CDR3 sequence: CASSKGLAGGLGTGELFF. DNA of the CDR3: TGTGCCAGCAGCAAAGGACTAGCGGGGGGGCTTGGCACCGGGGAGCTGTTTTTT.

The chain links TRBV5-1 to TRBJ1-1; D is undetermined. Trimming took 4 bases from V and 3 from J, leaving 16 bases between them. Germline CDR1 and CDR2: SGHRS and YFSETQ. CDR3 length: 15 amino acids. The CDR3 DNA is TGCGCCAGCAGCCCGGTAGCGGGTAGTGACACTGAAGCTTTCTTT. Translation: CASSPVAGSDTEAFF.

The chain joins TRBV20-1 to TRBJ2-7; the D is unclear. V was pared by 2 bases and J by 3 bases, with 5 bases between. CDR1 is DFQATT, CDR2 SNEGSKA, per germline (reference sequence). The CDR3 is 11 amino acids. The CDR3 loop is CSARKDYEQYF. The CDR3 bases are TGCAGTGCTAGAAAGGACTACGAGCAGTACTTC.

The chain joins TRBV6-5 to TRBJ1-1; D perhaps matches TRBD1 (6 bases). The CDR3 has 15 residues. V was shortened by 0 bases and J by 5 bases, with 13 bases between the two germline ends. The V gene's germline CDR1 is MNHEY and CDR2 SVGAGI. The CDR3 protein is CASSYSWRGGTEAFF. The CDR3 coding sequence is TGTGCCAGCAGTTACTCTTGGAGGGGGGGTACTGAAGCTTTCTTT.

The chain combines TRBV4-2 with TRBJ1-3; no definite D call. The CDR3 consists of 16 residues. Trimming stripped 1 base from V and 0 bases from J, with 10 bases between. Germline CDR1 LGHNA, CDR2 YNFKEQ. DNA for the CDR3: TGTGCCAGCAGCCAAGGACCCCGGAGCTCTGGAAACACCATATATTTT. Encoded protein: CASSQGPRSSGNTIYF.

This clone has a single count. The rearrangement uses TRBV6-6 and TRBJ1-1; no reliable D call. CDR1 is MNHNY and CDR2 is SVGAGI in the germline V gene (reference sequence). This CDR3 region has 13 residues. V lost 7 bases and J 1 base, leaving 10 bases between the germline ends. The CDR3 DNA reads as TGTGCCAGCACCTACGGTGGGAACACTGAAGCTTTCTTT. Translation gives CASTYGGNTEAFF.

This sequence joins TRBV6-5 and TRBJ2-3, with D hard to call. CDR3 length: 13 amino acids. V dropped 6 bases and J dropped 4 bases, with 11 bases sitting between them. The germline V gene has CDR1 MNHEY and CDR2 SVGAGI. Here the CDR3 reads CASRGPGADTQYF. The CDR3 DNA is TGTGCCAGCAGAGGCCCCGGCGCAGATACGCAGTATTTT.

This chain joins TRBV5-1 and TRBJ2-2; 9 nucleotides match TRBD1. CDR1 is SGHRS, CDR2 YFSETQ, per germline. The V segment lost 4 bases and the J segment 3 bases; nucleotides outside the gene matches: 4. The CDR3 covers 15 residues. The CDR3 protein is CASSQRQGDTGELFF. The CDR3 coding sequence is TGCGCCAGCAGCCAGAGACAGGGGGACACCGGGGAGCTGTTTTTT.

V and J are TRBV7-9 and TRBJ1-4, with 8 bases lining up with TRBD1. The CDR3 runs to 15 residues. Germline CDR1 SEHNR, CDR2 FQNEAQ (reference sequence). With V trimmed by 4 bases and J by 8 bases, 9 bases remained unmatched. This CDR3 is CASSSGGPGGEKLFF. CDR3 sequence (DNA): TGTGCCAGCAGCTCGGGTGGGCCAGGGGGCGAAAAACTGTTTTTT.

The chain recombines TRBV7-9 with TRBJ1-1; tentatively, D is TRBD1 (5 bases). Germline V CDR1 and CDR2: SEHNR, FQNEAQ (reference sequence). The CDR3 loop spans 14 amino acids. Trimming pared 4 bases from V and 5 bases from J, leaving 14 bases between. CDR3 nucleotides: TGTGCCAGCAGCTACCAGGGATCTAGGACTGAAGCTTTCTTT. It yields the protein CASSYQGSRTEAFF.

This chain joins TRBV6-6 and TRBJ1-2, with D perhaps TRBD1 (6 bases). Trimming cost V 5 bases and J 5 bases, with 12 bases left between them. Germline CDR1 and CDR2: MNHNY and SVGAGI (reference sequence). This CDR3 is 13 amino acids long. The DNA for the CDR3 is TGTGCCAGCAGTCAACAGGGCGGGTATGGCTACACCTTC. Encoded protein: CASSQQGGYGYTF.

The chain links TRBV5-5 to TRBJ2-3; D is uncertain. Trimming left V 2 bases short and J 0 bases short, with 10 bases between. The CDR3 totals 15 residues. Germline V lookup: CDR1 SGHKS, CDR2 YYEKEE (reference sequence). The DNA of the CDR3 is TGTGCCAGCAGCTTCAGGTTTTCTAGCACAGATACGCAGTATTTT. Translating it yields CASSFRFSSTDTQYF. Based on the CDR3 plus reference TRBV5-5 and TRBJ2-3, the full variable domain is DAGVTQSPTHLIKTRGQQVTLRCSPISGHKSVSWYQQVLGQGPQFIFQYYEKEERGRGNFPDRFSARQFPNYSSELNVNALLLGDSALYLCASSFRFSSTDTQYFGPGTRLTVL.

This clone has just one count. This chain connects TRBV18 to TRBJ2-2, with D hard to call. Germline CDR1 and CDR2: KGHSH and LQKENI. V was clipped by 0 bases and J by 4 bases, with 12 bases between them. The CDR3 length is 16 residues. CDR3 nucleotides: TGTGCCAGCTCACCACCTCGGTACCTTGGCACCGGGGAGCTGTTTTTT. This translates into CASSPPRYLGTGELFF.

This clone was seen a few times. The chain recombines TRBV7-9 with TRBJ1-6; 7 nucleotides match TRBD1. Germline CDR1 and CDR2: SEHNR and FQNEAQ (reference sequence). V lost 4 bases to trimming and J lost 7 bases; unmatched junction nucleotides: 1. There are 13 residues in the CDR3. The CDR3 loop reads CASSSTGNSPLHF. The CDR3 nucleotides read TGTGCCAGCAGCTCGACAGGGAATTCACCCCTCCACTTT. Drawing the rest from reference TRBV7-9 and TRBJ1-6, the complete variable domain is DTGVSQNPRHKITKRGQNVTFRCDPISEHNRLYWYRQTLGQGPEFLTYFQNEAQLEKSRLLSDRFSAERPKGSFSTLEIQRTEQGDSAMYLCASSSTGNSPLHFGNGTRLTVT.